Below are 15 T cell receptor beta chains sequenced from a single sample in a study of Ad26.COV2.S vaccination and SARS-CoV-2 variants. TCRdb keeps only in-frame clones here, not all; method: immunoSEQ multiplex PCR. The sample has 380,000 or so clones, 88% seen once; the top ten hold 6.4%. The treatment is: some 20 received Ad26.COV2.S at low or high dose, single or two shots; 5 received placebo; per-sample allocation not given. After the first vaccine or placebo injection, samples were drawn on day 63. The material was peripheral blood, obtained in a trial of Ad26.COV2.S vaccine versus placebo. The origin of the receptors is a person aged 18-60 years who received the Ad26.COV2.S COVID-19 vaccine or a placebo.

V gene TRBV4-3 combines with J gene TRBJ1-5; D uncertain. The V end was cut by 4 bases, the J end by 4 bases, with 8 bases between. CDR1 and CDR2 (germline): LGHNA, YSLEER. This CDR3 has 13 residues. CDR3 coding DNA: TGCGCCAGCAGCCTTCGAGGTAATCAGCCCCAGCATTTT. It translates to CASSLRGNQPQHF.

This chain connects TRBV25-1 to TRBJ1-1; a weak D match, TRBD1 (6 bases). From germline, CDR1 is MGHDK and CDR2 SYGVNS. CDR3 length: 14 residues. The germline V and J ends were trimmed by 6 bases and 2 bases, with 13 bases remaining between them. As DNA, the CDR3 is TGTGCCAGCAGGCAGACAGGTAAAAACACTGAAGCTTTCTTT. It codes for CASRQTGKNTEAFF. The full variable domain, in which reference TRBV25-1 and TRBJ1-1 provide the parts outside the CDR3, is EADIYQTPRYLVIGTGKKITLECSQTMGHDKMYWYQQDPGMELHLIHYSYGVNSTEKGDLSSESTVSRIRTEHFPLTLESARPSHTSQYLCASRQTGKNTEAFFGQGTRLTVV.

The chain couples TRBV5-1 to TRBJ1-1; D is unclear. The CDR3 length is 14 residues. CDR1 and CDR2 from the germline V gene are SGHRS and YFSETQ. V lost 1 base and J lost 6, with 13 bases in between. CDR3 DNA sequence: TGCGCCAGCAGCTTGTTATCGGGGTCCGCTGAAGCTTTCTTT. Translating it yields CASSLLSGSAEAFF. Full variable domain (outside the CDR3, taken from reference TRBV5-1 and TRBJ1-1): KAGVTQTPRYLIKTRGQQVTLSCSPISGHRSVSWYQQTPGQGLQFLFEYFSETQRNKGNFPGRFSGRQFSNSRSEMNVSTLELGDSALYLCASSLLSGSAEAFFGQGTRLTVV.

This clone was picked up one time. The chain is built from TRBV5-8 and TRBJ2-7; no clear D. Trimming took off 4 bases at V and 3 bases at J, with 8 bases between the two ends. Germline V lookup: CDR1 SGHTS, CDR2 YDEGEE. There are 12 residues in the CDR3. CDR3 coding DNA: TGTGCCAGCAGCCTCACGTACTACGAGCAGTACTTC. Translated: CASSLTYYEQYF.

The CDR3: CASSPGTGIMNTEAFF. The CDR3, as DNA: TGTGCCAGCAGCCCCGGGACAGGGATAATGAACACTGAAGCTTTCTTT. The genes are TRBV5-4 and TRBJ1-1, with TRBD1 matching over 9 bases. V lost 4 bases and J lost 0; bases outside the gene matches: 7. The V gene's germline CDR1 is SGHNT and CDR2 YYREEE (reference sequence). This CDR3 is 16 amino acids long.

The V call is TRBV27, the J call TRBJ1-5; D uncertain. V was cut by 0 bases and J by 0 bases, with 15 bases left in between. The CDR3 is 18 residues long. Germline V gene lookup returns CDR1 MNHEY and CDR2 SMNVEV (reference sequence). CDR3 region: CASSLSGEGFYSNQPQHF. CDR3 coding DNA: TGTGCCAGCAGTTTATCCGGTGAAGGGTTTTATAGCAATCAGCCCCAGCATTTT.

The chain uses TRBV18 and TRBJ1-5; no clear D. V lost 2 bases to trimming and J lost 6 bases, with 8 bases between them. Germline V lookup: CDR1 KGHSH, CDR2 LQKENI. This CDR3 is built from 13 residues. The CDR3 region is CASSPGEGQPQHF. CDR3 coding DNA: TGTGCCAGCTCACCAGGGGAAGGTCAGCCCCAGCATTTT.

The V gene is TRBV7-8, the J gene TRBJ1-2; 9 bases match TRBD1. This CDR3 is built from 15 residues. Germline CDR1 reads SGHVS; CDR2 reads FQNEAQ. Trimming took 2 bases from V and 7 from J; bases not matched to a gene: 8. In nucleotides, the CDR3 is TGTGCCAGCAGCTTACGAACAGGGGGCGATGGTGGCTACACCTTC. Residues: CASSLRTGGDGGYTF.

The genes are TRBV3-1 (or the pseudogene TRBV3-2) and TRBJ1-2; 7 bases agree with TRBD1. Germline V lookup: CDR1 LGHDT, CDR2 YNNKEL (reference sequence). V was clipped by 8 bases and J by 7 bases; unmatched bases: 7. This CDR3 has 12 residues. CDR3 nucleotides: TGTGCCAGCGGACGACAGGGACGTGGCTACACCTTC. As protein: CASGRQGRGYTF.

The genes are TRBV5-4 and TRBJ2-3, with D possibly TRBD1 on 5 matching bases. This CDR3 is built from 14 residues. Germline CDR1 SGHNT, CDR2 YYREEE (reference sequence). V was shortened by 2 bases and J by 5 bases, with 12 bases between the two germline ends. The CDR3 region is CASSLGQGKDTQYF. CDR3 DNA: TGTGCCAGCAGCTTAGGTCAGGGCAAAGATACGCAGTATTTT.

V gene TRBV5-4 combines with J gene TRBJ1-2, with D tentatively TRBD1 (5 bases). This CDR3 comprises 16 residues. The V end was cut by 6 bases, the J end by 4 bases, with 22 bases between. Germline V gene data show CDR1 as SGHNT and CDR2 as YYREEE (reference sequence). The CDR3 coding sequence is TGTGCCAGCAACATCAAAGACAGTTTTTCCACCTATGGCTACACCTTC. Protein: CASNIKDSFSTYGYTF.

The chain uses TRBV14 and TRBJ2-1; D possibly corresponds to TRBD2 (5 bases). CDR1 and CDR2 from the germline V gene are SGHDN and FVKESK. Between the trimmed V and J ends, which lost 4 bases and 8 bases, there was a span of 12 bases. The CDR3 covers 13 residues. DNA for the CDR3: TGTGCCAGCAGCCCACTGACCGGGGATGAGCAGTTCTTC. Translation: CASSPLTGDEQFF.

The V call is TRBV5-1, the J call TRBJ2-5, with D hard to call. CDR3 length: 13 amino acids. V shed 2 bases and J shed 5 bases, with 10 bases lying between them. Germline V gives CDR1 SGHRS, CDR2 YFSETQ. CDR3 sequence (DNA): TGCGCCAGCAGCTTCGACGTCTGGGAGACCCAGTACTTC. It codes for CASSFDVWETQYF.

The J gene is TRBJ1-1, the V gene TRBV2; the D is unclear. V lost 5 bases and J lost 0, with 16 bases in between. The germline V gene encodes CDR1 SNHLY and CDR2 FYNNEI. CDR3 size: 16 residues. CDR3 amino acids: CASSQSRGGLNTEAFF. CDR3 nucleotides: TGTGCCAGCAGTCAGTCTCGGGGTGGGCTGAACACTGAAGCTTTCTTT.

The chain joins TRBV19 to TRBJ1-2, with 7 bases identical to TRBD1. V lost 5 bases to trimming and J lost 3 bases; unmatched junction nucleotides: 6. This CDR3 region has 14 residues. Germline V gene lookup returns CDR1 LNHDA and CDR2 SQIVND (reference sequence). The CDR3 nucleotides are TGTGCCAGTAGTGGCCGACAGGGTGACTATGGCTACACCTTC. This translates into CASSGRQGDYGYTF.